This note documents a single TCR beta chain sequence. What it binds is not known. The V segment lost 5 bases and the J segment 2 bases; nucleotides outside the gene matches: 7. The CDR3 extends over 15 amino acids. Germline V gene lookup returns CDR1 SEHNR and CDR2 FQNEAQ (reference sequence). The entry originates in a study of shared clonotypes between healthy human individuals. On the study more broadly: Each donor had three CD4 naive, three CD4 memory, two CD8 naive and one CD8 memory plate. Study-level points and caveats: Sharing across four donors was highest in naive CD4 (roughly 5%) and lowest in memory CD8 (around 0.4%).

Naivety among CD8 cells was defined by CD45RO negativity and positive CCR7 selection, thereby excluding terminally differentiated effector memory CD45RA+ cells. Authors' analysis steps: Owing to the provision of junction-only sequences devoid of quality scores by immunoSEQ, filtering differed. Generated by immunoSEQ multiplex PCR, the TCRdb table keeps only in-frame clones and is missing some. For V, J and clone size, that table is used; D and trimming come from the DNA. The sample has about 800,000 clones, roughly 96% seen once. The specimen sequenced was naive CD8+ T cells sorted from blood. This chain joins TRBV7-9 and TRBJ2-7; the match to TRBD1 covers 9 bases. This sequence was found in a man aged 25-45 years in good health. The CDR3 region is CASSRGQGSAYEQYF. The CDR3 nucleotides read TGTGCCAGCAGCCGCGGACAGGGGAGCGCCTACGAGCAGTACTTC. The whole variable domain, filled in from reference TRBV7-9 and TRBJ2-7, reads DTGVSQNPRHKITKRGQNVTFRCDPISEHNRLYWYRQTLGQGPEFLTYFQNEAQLEKSRLLSDRFSAERPKGSFSTLEIQRTEQGDSAMYLCASSRGQGSAYEQYFGPGTRLTVT.